These 17 T cell receptor beta chains share one sample of origin, sequenced in a study of OX40 agonist ivuxolimab in advanced cancers. This table comes from immunoSEQ multiplex PCR, and its TCRdb copy is limited to in-frame clones, with some not included. This table has tens of thousands of clones, roughly 81% appearing once. The sample was CD4+ or CD8+ T cells sorted from blood, taken in a trial of the OX40 agonist ivuxolimab. The source of these receptors is an adult with an advanced solid tumor such as melanoma, head and neck, liver or kidney cancer.

The rearrangement joins TRBV19 to TRBJ1-1, with D perhaps matching TRBD1 (5 bases). The CDR3 totals 16 residues. From germline, CDR1 is LNHDA and CDR2 SQIVND (reference sequence). V lost 5 bases and J lost 0, with 16 bases in between. The CDR3 spells CASSADGAYMNTEAFF. The CDR3 region has the DNA TGTGCCAGTAGTGCTGACGGGGCATACATGAACACTGAAGCTTTCTTT.

This clone has just one count. The CDR3 region is CASIRGSSTDTQYF. DNA for the CDR3: TGTGCCAGCATAAGAGGCTCTAGCACAGATACGCAGTATTTT. The V call is TRBV2, the J call TRBJ2-3; D gene uncertain. The germline V gene has CDR1 SNHLY and CDR2 FYNNEI. The CDR3 length is 14 residues. V lost 7 bases, J lost 0 bases, and 11 bases lay in between. Complete variable domain (other parts from reference TRBV2 and TRBJ2-3): EPEVTQTPSHQVTQMGQEVILRCVPISNHLYFYWYRQILGQKVEFLVSFYNNEISEKSEIFDDQFSVERPDGSNFTLKIRSTKLEDSAMYFCASIRGSSTDTQYFGPGTRLTVL.

This chain links TRBV7-9 with TRBJ2-7; 7 positions match TRBD1. This CDR3 is built from 14 residues. J gave up 0 bases and V 3 bases, and 2 bases lay outside the gene matches. The germline CDR1 and CDR2 sequences are SEHNR and FQNEAQ (reference sequence). CDR3 amino acids: CASSLTGSSYEQYF. The CDR3 bases are TGTGCCAGCAGCTTGACAGGGAGCTCCTACGAGCAGTACTTC.

The chain couples TRBV6-1 to TRBJ2-7; D unresolved. The CDR3 contains 11 residues. Trimming left V 1 base short and J 6 bases short, with 4 bases between. The V gene's germline CDR1 is MNHNS and CDR2 SASEGT. CDR3 DNA: TGTGCCAGCAGTGAAGGTGTCGAGCAGTACTTC. Its translation: CASSEGVEQYF.

The J gene is TRBJ2-3, the V gene TRBV4-1, with 8 bases matching TRBD1. The CDR3 consists of 16 residues. Trimming took 3 bases from V and 3 from J; bases not matched to a gene: 8. Germline V lookup: CDR1 MGHRA, CDR2 YSYEKL. As DNA, the CDR3 is TGCGCCAGCAGCCACCCCCTGGACAGGGAGACAGATACGCAGTATTTT. This codes for CASSHPLDRETDTQYF.

V usage is TRBV30 and J usage is TRBJ1-5; D not certain. Trimming cost V 2 bases and J 4 bases, with 15 bases left between them. Germline CDR1 and CDR2: GTSNPN and SVGIG (reference sequence). The CDR3 is 15 residues long. The CDR3 bases are TGTGCCTGGAGTCAGGACCGGGAGTGGAATCAGCCCCAGCATTTT. Translated: CAWSQDREWNQPQHF.

This chain joins TRBV4-1 and TRBJ2-7, with TRBD1 identical over 8 bases. V was pared by 0 bases and J by 6 bases, with 7 bases of the junction left unmatched. The length of the CDR3 is 15 residues. From germline, CDR1 is MGHRA and CDR2 YSYEKL. The DNA of the CDR3 is TGCGCCAGCAGCCAAGACGGACAGGGTGTGGGCGAGCAGTACTTC. It encodes CASSQDGQGVGEQYF.

This clone has just a few counts. The CDR3 spells CASSESGLAYEQYF. The CDR3 nucleotides are TGTGCCAGCAGTGAGTCAGGTCTGGCCTACGAGCAGTACTTC. The chain couples TRBV2 to TRBJ2-7; the D is unclear. Trimming removed 3 bases at V and 2 bases at J, with 11 bases between. Germline lookup yields CDR1 SNHLY and CDR2 FYNNEI. The CDR3 is 14 residues long. Together with reference TRBV2 and TRBJ2-7, the CDR3 gives the full variable domain: EPEVTQTPSHQVTQMGQEVILRCVPISNHLYFYWYRQILGQKVEFLVSFYNNEISEKSEIFDDQFSVERPDGSNFTLKIRSTKLEDSAMYFCASSESGLAYEQYFGPGTRLTVT.

The chain uses TRBV19 and TRBJ1-5; D not certain. The CDR3 totals 16 residues. In germline, CDR1 is LNHDA, CDR2 SQIVND (reference sequence). The V end lost 5 bases, the J end lost 3 bases, and 17 bases lay between the germline ends. CDR3 bases: TGTGCCAGTAGTGCCGATGGGAGGCGGGTCAATCAGCCCCAGCATTTT. As protein: CASSADGRRVNQPQHF. The full variable domain, its missing parts supplied by reference TRBV19 and TRBJ1-5, is DGGITQSPKYLFRKEGQNVTLSCEQNLNHDAMYWYRQDPGQGLRLIYYSQIVNDFQKGDIAEGYSVSREKKESFPLTVTSAQKNPTAFYLCASSADGRRVNQPQHFGDGTRLSIL.

This clone was recorded once. The J gene is TRBJ2-3, the V gene TRBV7-2; 8 bases are a match to TRBD2. The germline CDR1 and CDR2 sequences are SGHTA and FQGNSA. There are 17 residues in the CDR3. The J segment lost 2 bases and the V segment lost 5 bases, leaving 12 bases of the junction unmatched. CDR3 amino acids: CASSLPSGGGPTDTQYF. In nucleotides, the CDR3 is TGTGCCAGCAGCCTCCCATCTGGCGGGGGGCCCACAGATACGCAGTATTTT.

V gene TRBV9 combines with J gene TRBJ1-5; the D gene is possibly TRBD1 (6 bases). This CDR3 contains 14 residues. The V end was cut by 2 bases, the J end by 3 bases, with 9 bases between. Germline V lookup: CDR1 SGDLS, CDR2 YYNGEE. The CDR3 DNA reads as TGTGCCAGCAGCGTCGGACAGTCCAATCAGCCCCAGCATTTT. It codes for CASSVGQSNQPQHF.

The V and J genes are TRBV28 and TRBJ1-2; unclear D gene. From germline, CDR1 is MDHEN and CDR2 SYDVKM. CDR3 length: 14 residues. Trimming left V 6 bases short and J 4 bases short, with 15 bases between. CDR3 sequence reads: CASSPRVGSYGYTF. CDR3 DNA sequence: TGTGCCAGCAGCCCTAGGGTAGGGAGCTATGGCTACACCTTC.

V usage is TRBV9 and J usage is TRBJ2-3; 9 nucleotides match TRBD1. V was clipped by 0 bases and J by 3 bases; unmatched bases: 5. This CDR3 region has 16 residues. The germline V gene has CDR1 SGDLS and CDR2 YYNGEE. CDR3 amino acids: CASSVAGQGGTDTQYF. The CDR3 bases are TGTGCCAGCAGCGTAGCGGGACAGGGAGGGACAGATACGCAGTATTTT.

The chain couples TRBV19 to TRBJ1-1; 7 bases line up with TRBD1. In germline, CDR1 is LNHDA, CDR2 SQIVND (reference sequence). The CDR3 is made up of 12 amino acids. The V segment lost 8 bases and the J segment 4 bases; nucleotides outside the gene matches: 4. The CDR3 loop is CASLPGGTEAFF. DNA for the CDR3: TGTGCCAGTCTCCCAGGGGGCACTGAAGCTTTCTTT.

The rearrangement joins TRBV19 to TRBJ2-7, with 9 bases aligning to TRBD1. Unmatched junction bases numbered 6, after V lost 5 bases and J lost 4 bases. The CDR3 consists of 14 residues. The germline V gene has CDR1 LNHDA and CDR2 SQIVND (reference sequence). CDR3 DNA sequence: TGTGCCAGTAGTCCATACAGGGGGCAATACGAGCAGTACTTC. Its protein is CASSPYRGQYEQYF.

In this sample, this clone turned up once. V is TRBV29-1 and J is TRBJ2-7; possibly TRBD1 or TRBD2 for D (5 bases each). In germline, CDR1 is SQVTM, CDR2 ANQGSEA. There are 11 residues in the CDR3. V was cut by 8 bases and J by 5 bases, with 13 bases left in between. The CDR3 nucleotides read TGCAGCTCCACCCAGGGACACGAGCAGTACTTC. This gives the protein CSSTQGHEQYF.

The V and J genes are TRBV5-6 and TRBJ2-2, with TRBD2 matching over 9 bases. Trimming took 2 bases from V and 5 from J; bases not matched to a gene: 13. Germline V gene sequence: CDR1 SGHDT, CDR2 YYEEEE. The CDR3 has 18 residues. The CDR3 region has the DNA TGTGCCAGCAGCTTCTTTGGGGGGCGGGGGGGCCGGACCGGGGAGCTGTTTTTT. Translated, it gives CASSFFGGRGGRTGELFF.